These 11 T cell receptor beta chains originate from one sample sequenced in a study of blood T cell repertoires in COVID-19. Clones were sequenced by immunoSEQ multiplex PCR, and TCRdb holds only the in-frame ones, with some missing. The sample contains some 390,000 clones, 85% to 90% of which appear only once. The sample comprised PBMCs or T cells enriched from blood (not recorded which). The source is a man under 40 who had recovered from COVID-19.

This clone was counted once. This rearrangement joins TRBV2 to TRBJ2-7; perhaps TRBD1 as D (5 bases). CDR3 length equals 14 residues. The V end was cut by 1 base, the J end by 4 bases, with 11 bases between. Germline V gene lookup returns CDR1 SNHLY and CDR2 FYNNEI. The CDR3 reads CASSEGGPWYEQYF. Here the CDR3 DNA reads TGTGCCAGCAGTGAAGGGGGCCCCTGGTACGAGCAGTACTTC.

The chain recombines TRBV9 with TRBJ2-1, with D possibly matching TRBD1 (6 bases). The V end was cut by 0 bases, the J end by 10 bases, with 11 bases between. Germline assignment: CDR1 SGDLS and CDR2 YYNGEE. The CDR3 runs 13 residues. DNA of the CDR3: TGTGCCAGCAGCGTAGGGTCGGGACACGAGCAGTTCTTC. Translating it yields CASSVGSGHEQFF. The whole variable domain, filled in from reference TRBV9 and TRBJ2-1, reads DSGVTQTPKHLITATGQRVTLRCSPRSGDLSVYWYQQSLDQGLQFLIQYYNGEERAKGNILERFSAQQFPDLHSELNLSSLELGDSALYFCASSVGSGHEQFFGPGTRLTVL.

This chain uses TRBV25-1 with TRBJ2-7; TRBD2 agrees at 7 bases. Germline CDR1 MGHDK, CDR2 SYGVNS. V lost 1 base, J lost 3 bases, and 3 bases stayed unmatched. This CDR3 comprises 14 residues. The DNA of the CDR3 is TGTGCCAGCAGTGAATCTGGCGGGGGCTACGAGCAGTACTTC. This sequence encodes CASSESGGGYEQYF.

This chain connects TRBV29-1 to TRBJ2-3, with D possibly matching TRBD2 (5 bases). CDR3 length: 16 residues. Looked up from germline, CDR1 is SQVTM and CDR2 is ANQGSEA. V gave up 6 bases and J gave up 1 base, with 20 bases separating them. CDR3 bases: TGCAGCGTCTCTACATGGCGGGTTGAGGGCACAGATACGCAGTATTTT. Amino acid sequence: CSVSTWRVEGTDTQYF.

J is TRBJ2-2 and V is TRBV7-2; D unclear. This CDR3 region has 15 residues. Germline V gene data show CDR1 as SGHTA and CDR2 as FQGNSA. Trimming cost V 1 base and J 4 bases, with 10 bases left between them. As DNA, the CDR3 is TGTGCCAGCAGCTTAGTCTTGGGCAGCACCGGGGAGCTGTTTTTT. Protein sequence: CASSLVLGSTGELFF.

The genes are TRBV9 and TRBJ2-5; 7 bases fit TRBD2. V lost 3 bases to trimming and J lost 2 bases; unmatched junction nucleotides: 4. CDR3 length equals 14 residues. Germline lookup yields CDR1 SGDLS and CDR2 YYNGEE. This CDR3 reads CASSEASGQETQYF. In nucleotides, the CDR3 is TGTGCCAGCAGCGAGGCTAGCGGTCAAGAGACCCAGTACTTC.

Only a few counts were recorded for this clone. The gene calls are TRBV19 and TRBJ1-1; possible D gene TRBD1, 5 bases. The CDR3 spans 13 residues. Germline values: CDR1 LNHDA, CDR2 SQIVND (reference sequence). Trimming took 6 bases from V and 1 from J, leaving 9 bases between them. In DNA form, the CDR3 reads TGTGCCAGTAGACTACAGGAGAACACTGAAGCTTTCTTT. This codes for CASRLQENTEAFF.

This clone appeared a few times. J is TRBJ1-1 and V is TRBV28, with D tentatively TRBD1 (5 bases). The germline V gene encodes CDR1 MDHEN and CDR2 SYDVKM. Between the trimmed V and J ends, which lost 6 bases and 3 bases, there was a span of 17 bases. The CDR3 spans 15 residues. CDR3 amino acids: CASRGTGTPYTEAFF. As DNA, the CDR3 is TGTGCCAGCAGGGGTACCGGGACTCCCTACACTGAAGCTTTCTTT. The variable domain in full, with the rest retrieved from reference TRBV28 and TRBJ1-1, is DVKVTQSSRYLVKRTGEKVFLECVQDMDHENMFWYRQDPGLGLRLIYFSYDVKMKEKGDIPEGYSVSREKKERFSLILESASTNQTSMYLCASRGTGTPYTEAFFGQGTRLTVV.

V and J are TRBV14 and TRBJ1-2; D is uncertain. V was trimmed by 1 base and J by 3 bases, leaving 9 bases between them. CDR3 length: 14 amino acids. CDR1 and CDR2 (germline): SGHDN, FVKESK. The CDR3 is CASSQARGDYGYTF. Here the CDR3 DNA reads TGTGCCAGCAGCCAAGCCCGGGGTGACTATGGCTACACCTTC. The full variable domain, with the rest looked up from reference TRBV14 and TRBJ1-2, is EAGVTQFPSHSVIEKGQTVTLRCDPISGHDNLYWYRRVMGKEIKFLLHFVKESKQDESGMPNNRFLAERTGGTYSTLKVQPAELEDSGVYFCASSQARGDYGYTFGSGTRLTVV.

This chain uses TRBV4-1 with TRBJ2-1; TRBD2 agrees at 8 bases. The CDR3 has 16 amino acids. Germline-derived CDR1 and CDR2 are MGHRA and YSYEKL. The junction had 5 bases not matched to a gene; V was cut back by 4 bases and J by 0 bases. CDR3 nucleotide sequence: TGCGCCAGCAGCCTGTCTAGCGGGCACTCCTACAATGAGCAGTTCTTC. It codes for CASSLSSGHSYNEQFF.

This sequence joins TRBV5-1 and TRBJ1-2; 8 bases are a match to TRBD1. V shed 3 bases and J 0 bases; nucleotides not matched to a gene: 10. The CDR3 totals 17 residues. The V gene's germline CDR1 is SGHRS and CDR2 YFSETQ. CDR3 nucleotide sequence: TGCGCCAGCAGCTCCCCCCTTGGACAGGGAGCTAACTATGGCTACACCTTC. It yields the protein CASSSPLGQGANYGYTF.